Shown below are 16 T cell receptor beta chains from a single sample sequenced in a study of technical replicates of blood from a handful of donors. Profiled with immunoSEQ multiplex PCR; TCRdb holds only in-frame clones, not every one. The sample lists 60,000 to 90,000 clones, approximately 97% occurring once. The sequenced sample was T cells isolated from PBMCs. Receptor source: a human donor in good health.

To note about this clone: The junction and the germline gene differ at one end; a read error may be behind it. The genes are TRBV28 and TRBJ2-3, with 8 bases identical to TRBD1. The CDR3 totals 16 residues. Germline V gene data show CDR1 as MDHEN and CDR2 as SYDVKM. DNA of the CDR3: TGTGCCAGCAGTTTGGGGACAGGTTCTCTCACAGATACGAAGTATTTT. This encodes CASSLGTGSLTDTKYF.

This chain links TRBV25-1 with TRBJ2-7, with unresolved D. CDR1 and CDR2 (germline): MGHDK, SYGVNS. CDR3 size: 12 residues. V shed 0 bases and J shed 4 bases, with 4 bases lying between them. The CDR3 nucleotides read TGTGCCAGCAGTGAATACGGGTACGAGCAGTACTTC. This encodes CASSEYGYEQYF.

This chain uses TRBV11-2 with TRBJ2-7, with D possibly TRBD1 on 6 matching bases. CDR3 length: 13 residues. The V end lost 6 bases, the J end lost 2 bases, and 11 bases lay between the germline ends. Germline loops: CDR1 SGHAT, CDR2 FQNNGV. The CDR3 loop is CASRQTGPYEQYF. In DNA form, the CDR3 reads TGTGCCAGCAGGCAGACAGGACCCTACGAGCAGTACTTC.

The chain employs TRBV19 and TRBJ2-1; 8 nucleotides align to TRBD2. V was pared by 3 bases and J by 6 bases, with 1 base of the junction left unmatched. The germline CDR1 and CDR2 sequences are LNHDA and SQIVND (reference sequence). The CDR3 is 13 amino acids. This chain's CDR3 is CASSIGTSNEQFF. CDR3 in DNA: TGTGCCAGTAGTATTGGGACTAGCAATGAGCAGTTCTTC.

This chain links TRBV9 with TRBJ2-7, with 9 bases that match TRBD2. Germline CDR1 reads SGDLS; CDR2 reads YYNGEE. The CDR3 is 16 amino acids. With V trimmed by 0 bases and J by 4 bases, 8 bases remained unmatched. The CDR3 spells CASSVDPSGVGYEQYF. As DNA, the CDR3 is TGTGCCAGCAGCGTAGACCCTAGCGGGGTTGGGTACGAGCAGTACTTC. Based on the CDR3 plus reference TRBV9 and TRBJ2-7, the full variable domain is DSGVTQTPKHLITATGQRVTLRCSPRSGDLSVYWYQQSLDQGLQFLIQYYNGEERAKGNILERFSAQQFPDLHSELNLSSLELGDSALYFCASSVDPSGVGYEQYFGPGTRLTVT.

The chain couples TRBV6-1 to TRBJ1-1, with no clear D. Trimming pared 3 bases from V and 4 bases from J, leaving 9 bases between. Germline V gene data show CDR1 as MNHNS and CDR2 as SASEGT. CDR3 length: 13 residues. The CDR3 DNA reads as TGTGCCAGCAGTGAGGGCGTCCTCACTGAAGCTTTCTTT. Its protein product is CASSEGVLTEAFF.

The J gene is TRBJ1-1, the V gene TRBV28; D is uncertain. In germline, CDR1 is MDHEN, CDR2 SYDVKM. Trimming pared 3 bases from V and 0 bases from J, leaving 2 bases between. The CDR3 sequence is 12 residues long. CDR3 DNA: TGTGCCAGCAGTTTCTTGAACACTGAAGCTTTCTTT. Its protein product is CASSFLNTEAFF.

The chain has TRBV6-5 and TRBJ2-1; TRBD2 aligns across 10 bases. V was clipped by 5 bases and J by 7 bases; unmatched bases: 5. The CDR3 extends over 14 amino acids. The germline V gene encodes CDR1 MNHEY and CDR2 SVGAGI. The CDR3 region is CASSTAGGVNEQFF. The CDR3 coding sequence is TGTGCCAGCAGTACAGCGGGAGGGGTAAATGAGCAGTTCTTC.

The table lists this clone with a count of one. This chain links TRBV25-1 with TRBJ2-1; D unresolved. V was trimmed by 6 bases and J by 4 bases, leaving 7 bases between them. The CDR3 is 12 residues long. CDR1 is MGHDK and CDR2 is SYGVNS in the germline V gene. CDR3 in amino acids: CASRRVYNEQFF. CDR3 bases: TGTGCCAGCAGACGGGTATACAATGAGCAGTTCTTC.

This rearrangement joins TRBV5-6 to TRBJ2-6; TRBD1 might be the D (6 bases). The CDR3 runs 15 residues. Trimming took 3 bases from V and 1 from J, leaving 8 bases between them. Germline loops: CDR1 SGHDT, CDR2 YYEEEE. CDR3 region: CASSSGVSGANVLTF. For the CDR3, the DNA is TGTGCCAGCAGCTCAGGGGTGTCTGGGGCCAACGTCCTGACTTTC.

The gene calls are TRBV7-2 and TRBJ1-1; D ambiguous. V was pared by 5 bases and J by 3 bases, with 13 bases between. The CDR3 extends over 14 amino acids. Germline CDR1 SGHTA, CDR2 FQGNSA. DNA for the CDR3: TGTGCCAGCAGCGGTTCTAGGTGGGACACTGAAGCTTTCTTT. This sequence encodes CASSGSRWDTEAFF.

The rearrangement links TRBV5-1 to TRBJ1-1; no definite D call. CDR3 size: 14 residues. CDR1 and CDR2 (germline): SGHRS, YFSETQ. The V end lost 0 bases, the J end lost 1 base, and 7 bases lay between the germline ends. CDR3 in DNA: TGCGCCAGCAGCTTGGACTTTAAGAACACTGAAGCTTTCTTT. Its translation: CASSLDFKNTEAFF.

The gene calls are TRBV30 and TRBJ1-5, with a tentative D call TRBD1 (5 bases). The CDR3 is made up of 14 amino acids. Per germline, CDR1 GTSNPN and CDR2 SVGIG (reference sequence). V lost 6 bases and J lost 3, with 15 bases in between. The CDR3 protein is CACSVGDFNQPQHF. Written as DNA, the CDR3 is TGTGCCTGTTCAGTAGGGGACTTCAATCAGCCCCAGCATTTT.

The chain links TRBV29-1 to TRBJ2-5; perhaps TRBD2 as D (6 bases). The CDR3 loop spans 12 amino acids. Germline CDR1 reads SQVTM; CDR2 reads ANQGSEA. Trimming pared 4 bases from V and 2 bases from J, leaving 8 bases between. The CDR3, as DNA: TGCAGCGTTGTAGGGACTCAAGAGACCCAGTACTTC. This gives the protein CSVVGTQETQYF.

CDR3 amino acids: CASSRTANEKLFF. The CDR3, as DNA: TGTGCCAGCAGCCGGACTGCTAATGAAAAACTGTTTTTT. The rearrangement joins TRBV5-4 to TRBJ1-4; no clear D. V was cut by 4 bases and J by 3 bases, with 7 bases left in between. Germline V gene lookup returns CDR1 SGHNT and CDR2 YYREEE (reference sequence). This CDR3 is 13 amino acids long.

The chain uses TRBV5-1 and TRBJ2-2; 10 bases align to TRBD1. The junction had 4 bases not matched to a gene; V was cut back by 0 bases and J by 5 bases. Per germline, CDR1 SGHRS and CDR2 YFSETQ. This CDR3 region has 16 residues. The CDR3 DNA sequence: TGCGCCAGCAGCTTGGGGACAGGGGGAAATACCGGGGAGCTGTTTTTT. This encodes CASSLGTGGNTGELFF.